Described below is a single T cell receptor beta chain sequence and its context. Authors' analysis steps: Reference gene primers were amplified, and this amplification served to estimate nucleated cell counts. The data were produced by immunoSEQ multiplex PCR, yet TCRdb's version contains in-frame clones alone and is incomplete. The DNA was the basis for D and trimming; V, J and clone size are from that table. This repertoire shows approximately 200,000 clones, 85% found once; its top ten account for roughly 2.8%. The sample originates from a study of blood T cell repertoires in COVID-19. Study-wide background: Samples representing acute and convalescent COVID-19 were sourced from the United States, Italy and Spain. Nucleic acid was either cDNA or gDNA, and it came from T cells, B-cell-depleted T cells, or PBMCs.

This CDR3 has 15 amino acids. Germline CDR1 and CDR2: MDHEN and SYDVKM. V was pared by 7 bases and J by 8 bases, with 18 bases between. The chain carries TRBV28 and TRBJ1-6; possible D gene TRBD1, 5 bases. Sample: peripheral blood. This clonotype originated in a man aged 45-65 years who had recovered from COVID-19. This chain's CDR3 is CASTLGPDRYSPLHF. CDR3 DNA sequence: TGTGCCAGCACCTTAGGGCCCGACAGATATTCACCCCTCCACTTT.